This T cell receptor (beta chain) was recorded in a study of blood T cell repertoires in COVID-19. Study-level background: Spain, Italy and the United States supplied samples that represented acute and convalescent COVID-19.

Clinical history reported by participants formed the basis on which cohorts were assigned. The germline CDR1 and CDR2 sequences are SEHNR and FQNEAQ (reference sequence). The CDR3 is 18 residues long. Trimming left V 8 bases short and J 1 base short, with 23 bases between. Methods used by the authors: Counts of nucleated cells, estimated from reference gene primer amplification, were obtained. The repertoire was sequenced with immunoSEQ multiplex PCR; TCRdb's copy has only in-frame clones and lacks some. For V, J and clone size, that table is used; D and trimming come from the DNA. The sample lists 190,000 or so clones; about 85% were seen once.

This receptor was obtained from a man aged 35-49 years who had recovered from COVID-19. The rearrangement joins TRBV7-9 to TRBJ2-2; a weak D match, TRBD2 (5 bases). Sequencing was performed on PBMCs or T cells enriched from blood (not recorded which). This CDR3 is CASRLTFLERMNTGELFF. The CDR3 DNA sequence: TGTGCCAGCCGCCTCACCTTTCTTGAGCGGATGAACACCGGGGAGCTGTTTTTT. Based on the CDR3 plus reference TRBV7-9 and TRBJ2-2, the full variable domain is DTGVSQNPRHKITKRGQNVTFRCDPISEHNRLYWYRQTLGQGPEFLTYFQNEAQLEKSRLLSDRFSAERPKGSFSTLEIQRTEQGDSAMYLCASRLTFLERMNTGELFFGEGSRLTVL.